In its sample, the clone carrying this T cell receptor beta chain was seen once. Produced via immunoSEQ multiplex PCR; TCRdb's table is partial and in-frame only. The sample lists roughly 150,000 clones; almost 90% were seen once. These data are taken from a study of control samples from healthy donors and cancer patients. CDR1 is SNHLY, CDR2 FYNNEI, per germline. V shed 2 bases, J shed 4 bases, and the junction held 8 bases outside the gene matches. The CDR3 spans 15 residues. The rearrangement uses TRBV2 and TRBJ2-7; 7 bases match TRBD1. The specimen sequenced was blood. The clonotype originates from a man in his late teens or twenties in good health. CDR3 sequence (DNA): TGTGCCAGCAGTGAATGGCAGGGGGAACGGTACGAGCAGTACTTC. It codes for CASSEWQGERYEQYF.